This entry concerns a single T cell receptor beta chain. The data originate from a study of CD8 T cells in Susac syndrome. Random hexamers primed reverse transcription of about 0.5 to 1 ug RNA. TCRdb re-derived calls from the immunoSEQ multiplex PCR reads in MiXCR, one entry per CDR3 protein. The sample lists roughly 190,000 distinct CDR3 sequences; around 93% were seen once. This CDR3 spans 15 amino acids. V dropped 8 bases and J dropped 3 bases, with 17 bases sitting between them. The germline CDR1 and CDR2 sequences are MDHEN and SYDVKM. Sequencing of TCR beta drew on CD8+ and CD4+ T cells from blood. Negative isolation yielded CD4+ and CD8+ T cells, and FACS enriched TEMRA cells.

The source is a human donor in good health. Material for sequencing was CD4+ T cells from PBMCs. The rearrangement joins TRBV28 to TRBJ1-3; D call uncertain. CDR3 in amino acids: CASSPDWADGNTIYF. CDR3 bases: TGTGCCAGCTCCCCGGACTGGGCGGATGGAAACACCATATATTTT.